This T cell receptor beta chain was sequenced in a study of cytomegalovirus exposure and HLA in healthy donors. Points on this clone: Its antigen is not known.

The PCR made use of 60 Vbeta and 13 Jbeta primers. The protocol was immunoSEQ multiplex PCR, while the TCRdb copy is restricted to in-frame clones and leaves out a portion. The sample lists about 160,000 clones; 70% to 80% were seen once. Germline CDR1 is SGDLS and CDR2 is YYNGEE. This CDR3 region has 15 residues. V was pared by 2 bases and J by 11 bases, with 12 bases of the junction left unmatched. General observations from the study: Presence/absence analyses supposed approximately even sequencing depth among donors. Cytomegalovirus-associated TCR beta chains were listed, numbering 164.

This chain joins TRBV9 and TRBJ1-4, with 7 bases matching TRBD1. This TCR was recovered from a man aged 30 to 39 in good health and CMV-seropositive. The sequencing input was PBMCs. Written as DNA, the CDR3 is TGTGCCAGCAGCGTCCCACAGGGGCTCGGAGGGAAACTGTTTTTT. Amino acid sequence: CASSVPQGLGGKLFF.